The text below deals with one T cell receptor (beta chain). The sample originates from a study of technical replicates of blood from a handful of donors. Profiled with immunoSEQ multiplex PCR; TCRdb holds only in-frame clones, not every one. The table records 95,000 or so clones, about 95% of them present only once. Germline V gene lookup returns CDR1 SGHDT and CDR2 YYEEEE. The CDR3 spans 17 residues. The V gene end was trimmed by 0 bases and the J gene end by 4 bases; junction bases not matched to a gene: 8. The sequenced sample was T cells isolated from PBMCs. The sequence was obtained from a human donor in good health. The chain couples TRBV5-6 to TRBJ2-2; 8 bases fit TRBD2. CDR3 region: CASSLGFRGGFTGELFF. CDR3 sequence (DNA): TGTGCCAGCAGCTTGGGCTTTCGGGGGGGATTCACCGGGGAGCTGTTTTTT.